Here is one T cell receptor (beta chain) with its context. As yet, its antigen is unknown. Different DNA sequences within this sample yield the same CDR3. The entry originates in a study of tissue T cells after allogeneic stem cell transplantation. Study results and limitations: Anatomically similar tissues had similar TCR repertoires within each patient. In patients and mice, blood and spleen missed much of tissue repertoire. Shared clones across patients were few; motif clustering revealed tissue-specific shared signatures.

CDR3 length: 14 amino acids. V dropped 2 bases and J dropped 4; count of bases not matched to a gene: 5. The germline CDR1 and CDR2 sequences are SGHRS and YFSETQ. Libraries were prepared by immunoSEQ multiplex PCR; TCRdb keeps only in-frame clonotypes and omits some of them. The sample has approximately 4,000 clones; 60% to 70% are singletons. Sequences were derived from left colon tissue, sampled at autopsy. V is TRBV5-1 and J is TRBJ1-1, with 7 bases aligning to TRBD1. This TCR came from a male donor older than 55 with lung cancer. The CDR3 nucleotides are TGCGCCAGCAGCTTAGGGGGCGGGGGCACTGAAGCTTTCTTT. It encodes CASSLGGGGTEAFF.